This T cell receptor (beta chain) was sequenced during a study of OX40 agonist ivuxolimab in advanced cancers. CDR3 size: 17 residues. The trim removed 5 bases at V and 2 bases at J, leaving 11 bases unmatched. In germline, CDR1 is SGHAT, CDR2 FQDESV (reference sequence). Profiling relied on immunoSEQ multiplex PCR, and the TCRdb table lists in-frame clones only, not all of them. The table includes about 25,000 clones, approximately 83% detected once. The TCR was taken from an adult with an advanced solid tumor such as melanoma, head and neck, liver or kidney cancer. The source material was CD4+ or CD8+ T cells sorted from blood, sampled in a trial of the OX40 agonist ivuxolimab. The J gene is TRBJ2-1, the V gene TRBV11-1; TRBD2 agrees at 8 bases. CDR3 residues: CASSPRGAGVTYNEQFF. The CDR3 bases are TGTGCCAGCAGCCCCCGGGGAGCGGGAGTTACCTACAATGAGCAGTTCTTC.